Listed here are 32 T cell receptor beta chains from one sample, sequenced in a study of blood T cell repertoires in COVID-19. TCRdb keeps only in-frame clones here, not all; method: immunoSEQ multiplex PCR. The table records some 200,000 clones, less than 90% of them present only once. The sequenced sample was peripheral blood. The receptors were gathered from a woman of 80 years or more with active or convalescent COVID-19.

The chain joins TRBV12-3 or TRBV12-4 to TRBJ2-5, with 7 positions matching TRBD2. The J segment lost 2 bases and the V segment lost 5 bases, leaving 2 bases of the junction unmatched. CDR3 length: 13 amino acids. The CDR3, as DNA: TGTGCCAGCAGTGGGACTATTCAAGAGACCCAGTACTTC. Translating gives CASSGTIQETQYF.

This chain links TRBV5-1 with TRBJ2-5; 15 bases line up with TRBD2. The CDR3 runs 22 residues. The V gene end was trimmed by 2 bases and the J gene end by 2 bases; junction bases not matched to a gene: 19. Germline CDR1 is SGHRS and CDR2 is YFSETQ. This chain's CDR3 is CASSFGAGVWTSGRAPQETQYF. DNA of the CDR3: TGCGCCAGCAGCTTCGGGGCAGGGGTCTGGACTAGCGGGAGGGCCCCTCAAGAGACCCAGTACTTC.

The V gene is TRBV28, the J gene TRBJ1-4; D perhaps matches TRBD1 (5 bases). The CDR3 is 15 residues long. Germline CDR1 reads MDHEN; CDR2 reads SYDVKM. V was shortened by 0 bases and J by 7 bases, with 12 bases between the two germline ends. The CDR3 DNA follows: TGTGCCAGCAGTTTATGGCAGGGCGAAGGTGAAAAACTGTTTTTT. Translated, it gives CASSLWQGEGEKLFF.

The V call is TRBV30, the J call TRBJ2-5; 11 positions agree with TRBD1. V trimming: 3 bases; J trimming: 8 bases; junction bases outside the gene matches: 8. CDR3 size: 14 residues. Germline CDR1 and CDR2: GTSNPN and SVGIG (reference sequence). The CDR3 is CAWSAGTGGRTQYF. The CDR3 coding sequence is TGTGCCTGGAGCGCCGGGACAGGGGGACGTACCCAGTACTTC. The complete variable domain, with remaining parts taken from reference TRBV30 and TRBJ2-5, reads SQTIHQWPATLVQPVGSPLSLECTVEGTSNPNLYWYRQAAGRGLQLLFYSVGIGQISSEVPQNLSASRPQDRQFILSSKKLLLSDSGFYLCAWSAGTGGRTQYFGPGTRLLVL.

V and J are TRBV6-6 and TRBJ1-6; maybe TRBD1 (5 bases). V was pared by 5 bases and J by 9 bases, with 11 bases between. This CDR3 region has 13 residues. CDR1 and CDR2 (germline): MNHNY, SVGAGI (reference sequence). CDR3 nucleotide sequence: TGTGCCAGCAGTACATCAGGGATTTCACCCCTCCACTTT. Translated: CASSTSGISPLHF.

CDR3 sequence reads: CASRRTGLGYTF. The CDR3, as DNA: TGTGCCAGCAGGAGGACAGGGCTTGGCTACACCTTC. V and J are TRBV7-9 and TRBJ1-2, with 8 bases lining up with TRBD1. This CDR3 has 12 amino acids. From germline, CDR1 is SEHNR and CDR2 FQNEAQ (reference sequence). The ends lost 6 bases at V and 7 bases at J; junction bases unmatched: 4.

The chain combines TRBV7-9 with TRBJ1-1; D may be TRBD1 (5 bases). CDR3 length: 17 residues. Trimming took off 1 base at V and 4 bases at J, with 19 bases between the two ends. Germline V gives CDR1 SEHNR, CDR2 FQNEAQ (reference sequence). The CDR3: CASSLGVRNRGSTEAFF. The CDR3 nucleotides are TGTGCCAGCAGCTTAGGGGTCAGGAACCGGGGGAGCACTGAAGCTTTCTTT.

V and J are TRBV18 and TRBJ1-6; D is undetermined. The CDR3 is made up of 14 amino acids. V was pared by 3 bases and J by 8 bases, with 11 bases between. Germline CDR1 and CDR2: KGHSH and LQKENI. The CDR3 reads CASSPQSGDSPLHF. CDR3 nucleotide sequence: TGTGCCAGCTCACCCCAATCCGGGGATTCACCCCTCCACTTT.

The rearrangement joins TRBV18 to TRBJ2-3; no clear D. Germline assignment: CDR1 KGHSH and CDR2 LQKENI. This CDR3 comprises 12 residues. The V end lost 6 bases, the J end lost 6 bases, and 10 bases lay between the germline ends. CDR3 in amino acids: CASSSSGDTQYF. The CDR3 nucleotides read TGTGCCAGCTCCTCGTCGGGTGATACGCAGTATTTT.

DNA of the CDR3: TGTGCCATCAGCCTAGGCGACGAGCAGTACTTC. The encoded protein is CAISLGDEQYF. The genes are TRBV10-3 and TRBJ2-7; D gene unclear. The CDR3 runs to 11 residues. The germline V and J ends were trimmed by 6 bases and 5 bases, with 8 bases remaining between them. CDR1 is ENHRY and CDR2 is SYGVKD in the germline V gene.

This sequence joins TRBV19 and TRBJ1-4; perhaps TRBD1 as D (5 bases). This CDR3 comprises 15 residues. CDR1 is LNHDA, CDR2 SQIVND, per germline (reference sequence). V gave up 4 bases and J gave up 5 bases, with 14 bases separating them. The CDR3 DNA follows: TGTGCCAGTAGTACCGACAGTTTATTCAATGAAAAACTGTTTTTT. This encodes CASSTDSLFNEKLFF.

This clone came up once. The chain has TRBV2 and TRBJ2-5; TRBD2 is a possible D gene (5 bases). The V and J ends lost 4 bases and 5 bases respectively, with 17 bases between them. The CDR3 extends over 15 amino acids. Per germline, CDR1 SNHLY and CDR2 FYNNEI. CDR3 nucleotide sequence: TGTGCCAGCAGTGGCGGCGTCGTCCGAGGGGAGACCCAGTACTTC. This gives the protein CASSGGVVRGETQYF.

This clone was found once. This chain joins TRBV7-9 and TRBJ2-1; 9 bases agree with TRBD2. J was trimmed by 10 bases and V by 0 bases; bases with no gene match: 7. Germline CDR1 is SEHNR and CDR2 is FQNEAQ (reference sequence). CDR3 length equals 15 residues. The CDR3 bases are TGTGCCAGCAGCTTAGCCGGGACTAGCCTAAGGGAGCAGTTCTTC. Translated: CASSLAGTSLREQFF.

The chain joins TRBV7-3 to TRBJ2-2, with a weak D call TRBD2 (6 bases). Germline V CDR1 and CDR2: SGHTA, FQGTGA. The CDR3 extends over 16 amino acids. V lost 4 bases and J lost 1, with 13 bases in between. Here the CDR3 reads CASSSASVLNTGELFF. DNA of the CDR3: TGTGCCAGCAGCTCAGCTAGCGTCCTGAACACCGGGGAGCTGTTTTTT.

CDR3 residues: CASSLYGQGSNQPQHF. CDR3 nucleotides: TGTGCCAGCAGTTTATACGGTCAGGGTAGCAATCAGCCCCAGCATTTT. The rearrangement joins TRBV27 to TRBJ1-5; TRBD1 might be the D (5 bases). The germline CDR1 and CDR2 sequences are MNHEY and SMNVEV (reference sequence). The CDR3 loop spans 16 amino acids. Deletions cut 1 base from V and 0 bases from J, with 10 bases between.

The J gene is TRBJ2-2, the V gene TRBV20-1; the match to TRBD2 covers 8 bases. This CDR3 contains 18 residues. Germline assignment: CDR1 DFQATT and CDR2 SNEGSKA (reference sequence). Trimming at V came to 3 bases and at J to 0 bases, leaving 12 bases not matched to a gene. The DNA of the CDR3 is TGCAGTGCTAGTACTAGCGGTCTCAAAGGGGCGAACACCGGGGAGCTGTTTTTT. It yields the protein CSASTSGLKGANTGELFF.

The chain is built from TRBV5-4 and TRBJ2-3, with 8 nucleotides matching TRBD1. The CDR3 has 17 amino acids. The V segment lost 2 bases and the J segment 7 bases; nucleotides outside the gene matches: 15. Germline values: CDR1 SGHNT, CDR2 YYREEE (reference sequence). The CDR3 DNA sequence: TGTGCCAGCAGCTTCGACAGGGGAAATTCATACGCCTATACGCAGTATTTT. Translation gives CASSFDRGNSYAYTQYF.

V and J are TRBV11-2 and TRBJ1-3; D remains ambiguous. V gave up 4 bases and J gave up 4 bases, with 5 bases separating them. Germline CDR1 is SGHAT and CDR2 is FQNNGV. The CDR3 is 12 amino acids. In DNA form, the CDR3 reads TGTGCCAGCAGCTCAACAGGAAACACCATATATTTT. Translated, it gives CASSSTGNTIYF.

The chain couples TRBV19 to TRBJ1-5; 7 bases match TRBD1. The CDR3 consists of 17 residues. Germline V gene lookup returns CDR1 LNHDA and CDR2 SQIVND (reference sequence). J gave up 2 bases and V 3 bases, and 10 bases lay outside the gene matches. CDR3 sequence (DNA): TGTGCCAGTAGTATCCGGACAGGCCAAGGAGGCAATCAGCCCCAGCATTTT. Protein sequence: CASSIRTGQGGNQPQHF.

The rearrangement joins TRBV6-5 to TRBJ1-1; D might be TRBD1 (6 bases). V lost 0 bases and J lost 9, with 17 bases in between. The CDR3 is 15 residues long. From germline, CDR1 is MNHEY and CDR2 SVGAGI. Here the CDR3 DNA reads TGTGCCAGCAGTTACTCGAAGGGACAACTGGGGAAAGCTTTCTTT. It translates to CASSYSKGQLGKAFF.

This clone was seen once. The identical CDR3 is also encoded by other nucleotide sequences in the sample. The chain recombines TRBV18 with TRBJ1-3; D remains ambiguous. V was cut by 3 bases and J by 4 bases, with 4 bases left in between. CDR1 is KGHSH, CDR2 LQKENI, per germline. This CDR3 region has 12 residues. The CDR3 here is CASSPRGNTIYF. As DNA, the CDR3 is TGTGCCAGCTCACCCCGGGGAAACACCATATATTTT.

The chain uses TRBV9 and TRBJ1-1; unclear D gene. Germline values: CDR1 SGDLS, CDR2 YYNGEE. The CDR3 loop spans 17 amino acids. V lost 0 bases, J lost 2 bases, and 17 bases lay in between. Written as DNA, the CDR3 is TGTGCCAGCAGCGTAGATACAGCCGGGCGGGGAAACACTGAAGCTTTCTTT. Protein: CASSVDTAGRGNTEAFF.

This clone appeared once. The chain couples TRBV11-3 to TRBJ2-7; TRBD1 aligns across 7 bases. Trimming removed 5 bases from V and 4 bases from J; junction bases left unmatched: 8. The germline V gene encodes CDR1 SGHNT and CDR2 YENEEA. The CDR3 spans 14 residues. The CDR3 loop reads CASSLRDSGYEQYF. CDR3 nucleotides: TGTGCCAGCAGCCTTCGGGACAGTGGGTACGAGCAGTACTTC. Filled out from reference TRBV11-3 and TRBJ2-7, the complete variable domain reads EAGVVQSPRYKIIEKKQPVAFWCNPISGHNTLYWYLQNLGQGPELLIRYENEEAVDDSQLPKDRFSAERLKGVDSTLKIQPAELGDSAVYLCASSLRDSGYEQYFGPGTRLTVT.

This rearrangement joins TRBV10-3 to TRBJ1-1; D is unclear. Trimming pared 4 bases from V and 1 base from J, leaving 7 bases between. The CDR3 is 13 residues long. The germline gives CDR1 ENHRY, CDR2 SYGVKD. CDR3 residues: CAISGGSNTEAFF. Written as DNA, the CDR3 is TGTGCCATCAGTGGAGGTTCGAACACTGAAGCTTTCTTT.

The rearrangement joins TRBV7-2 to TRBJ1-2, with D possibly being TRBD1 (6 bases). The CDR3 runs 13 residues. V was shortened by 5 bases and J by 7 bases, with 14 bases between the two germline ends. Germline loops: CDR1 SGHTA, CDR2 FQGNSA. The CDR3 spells CASSLLQGVGYTF. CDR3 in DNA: TGTGCCAGCAGCCTTTTACAGGGAGTTGGCTACACCTTC.

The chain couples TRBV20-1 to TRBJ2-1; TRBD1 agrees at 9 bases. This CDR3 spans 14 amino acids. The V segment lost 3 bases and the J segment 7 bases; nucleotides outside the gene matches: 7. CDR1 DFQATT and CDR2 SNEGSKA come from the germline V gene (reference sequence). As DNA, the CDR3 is TGCAGTGCTAGTACAGGGGGCGCGGGGAATGAGCAGTTCTTC. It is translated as CSASTGGAGNEQFF.

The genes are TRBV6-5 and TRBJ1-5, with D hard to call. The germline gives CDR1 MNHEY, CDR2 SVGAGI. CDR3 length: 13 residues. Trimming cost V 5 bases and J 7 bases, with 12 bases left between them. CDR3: CASSLSGGQPQHF. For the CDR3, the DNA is TGTGCCAGCAGTCTTTCGGGTGGCCAGCCCCAGCATTTT.

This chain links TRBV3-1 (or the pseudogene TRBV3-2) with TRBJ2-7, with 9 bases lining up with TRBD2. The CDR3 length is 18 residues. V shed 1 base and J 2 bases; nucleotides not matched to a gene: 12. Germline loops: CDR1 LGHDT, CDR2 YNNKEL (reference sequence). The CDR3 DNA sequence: TGTGCCAGCAGCCAAGGCGTGCGCGGGGGGGCCCTACCCTACGAGCAGTACTTC. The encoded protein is CASSQGVRGGALPYEQYF.

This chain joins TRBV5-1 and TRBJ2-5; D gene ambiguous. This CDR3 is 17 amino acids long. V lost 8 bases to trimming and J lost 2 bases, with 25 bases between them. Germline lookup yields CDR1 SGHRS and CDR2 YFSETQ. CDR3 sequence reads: CASSLSRHGWSQETQYF. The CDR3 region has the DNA TGCGCCAGTTCCCTCTCTCGTCACGGCTGGAGTCAAGAGACCCAGTACTTC.

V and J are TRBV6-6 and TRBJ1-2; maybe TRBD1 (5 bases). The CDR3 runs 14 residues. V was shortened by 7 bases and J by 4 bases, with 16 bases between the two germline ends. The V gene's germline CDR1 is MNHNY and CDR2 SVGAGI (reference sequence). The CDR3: CASTFSKQVYGYTF. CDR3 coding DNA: TGTGCCAGCACCTTTTCCAAACAGGTCTATGGCTACACCTTC.

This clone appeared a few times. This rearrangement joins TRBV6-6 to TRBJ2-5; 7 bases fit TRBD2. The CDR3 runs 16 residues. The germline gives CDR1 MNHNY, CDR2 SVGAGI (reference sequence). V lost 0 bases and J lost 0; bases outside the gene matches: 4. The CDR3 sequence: CASSYSGSGNQETQYF. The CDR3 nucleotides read TGTGCCAGCAGTTACTCGGGAAGCGGGAACCAAGAGACCCAGTACTTC.

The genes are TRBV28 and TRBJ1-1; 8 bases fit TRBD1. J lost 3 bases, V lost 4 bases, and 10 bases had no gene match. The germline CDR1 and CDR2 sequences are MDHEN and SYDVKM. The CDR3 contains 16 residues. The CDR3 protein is CASSSQDRADDTEAFF. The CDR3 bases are TGTGCCAGCAGTTCCCAGGACAGGGCCGATGACACTGAAGCTTTCTTT.